This record concerns one T cell receptor beta chain sequence. The CDR3 covers 15 residues. Per germline, CDR1 SNHLY and CDR2 FYNNEI. The V end was cut by 2 bases, the J end by 5 bases, with 16 bases between. This sample is drawn from a study of blood T cell repertoires in COVID-19. Only in-frame clones appear in the TCRdb table, and some are missing; sequencing was by immunoSEQ multiplex PCR. Of fewer than 200,000 clones in the sample, 84% were seen once. The origin of this receptor is a woman older than 75 with COVID-19, enrolled during active disease. The V and J genes are TRBV2 and TRBJ2-7, with D possibly TRBD2 on 6 matching bases. Sequenced input: peripheral blood. The CDR3 nucleotides are TGTGCCAGCAGTGAATTCGGGAGAAAAACCAACGAGCAGTACTTC. Residues: CASSEFGRKTNEQYF.